Following are 9 T cell receptor beta chains from one sample sequenced in a study of blood T cell repertoires in COVID-19. Repertoires were generated with immunoSEQ multiplex PCR, while TCRdb's copy carries only in-frame clones and drops some. The sample holds hundreds of thousands of clones, roughly 90% seen once. The specimen sequenced was peripheral blood. These receptors were taken from a man aged 18 to 29 with COVID-19, enrolled during active disease.

This clone was seen a handful of times. The V and J genes are TRBV6-5 and TRBJ2-7; a weak D match, TRBD1 (5 bases). The V gene's germline CDR1 is MNHEY and CDR2 SVGAGI. CDR3 length: 13 amino acids. V was trimmed by 6 bases and J by 2 bases, leaving 11 bases between them. Here the CDR3 reads CASSSPGTYEQYF. The CDR3 DNA follows: TGTGCCAGCAGCTCACCAGGGACCTACGAGCAGTACTTC.

The V call is TRBV19, the J call TRBJ1-2; D not certain. V was pared by 9 bases and J by 4 bases, with 9 bases between. Germline-derived CDR1 and CDR2 are LNHDA and SQIVND (reference sequence). The length of the CDR3 is 11 residues. CDR3 residues: CASNTVYGYTF. CDR3 coding DNA: TGTGCCAGCAATACAGTCTATGGCTACACCTTC.

This clone was recorded once. CDR3 bases: TGCAGCGTCGCCGAAGCGGGCCCTTGGGAGACCCAGTACTTC. Amino acids: CSVAEAGPWETQYF. The chain has TRBV29-1 and TRBJ2-5; tentatively, D is TRBD2 (6 bases). CDR3 length: 14 amino acids. Germline CDR1 and CDR2: SQVTM and ANQGSEA. Between the trimmed V and J ends, which lost 6 bases and 5 bases, there was a span of 19 bases.

The rearrangement joins TRBV19 to TRBJ2-1, with a weak D call TRBD1 (6 bases). V was shortened by 10 bases and J by 4 bases, with 20 bases between the two germline ends. Germline V gene data show CDR1 as LNHDA and CDR2 as SQIVND (reference sequence). The CDR3 spans 15 residues. CDR3 region: CATSRGHSLYNEQFF. The CDR3 bases are TGTGCCACCTCCCGGGGACACTCACTTTACAATGAGCAGTTCTTC.

A single count supports this clone. The chain has TRBV5-5 and TRBJ1-2; 10 nucleotides align to TRBD1. The CDR3 runs 15 residues. Trimming removed 4 bases from V and 2 bases from J; junction bases left unmatched: 5. Per germline, CDR1 SGHKS and CDR2 YYEKEE (reference sequence). Here the CDR3 DNA reads TGTGCCAGCAGCGCTGGGACAGGGGACAACTATGGCTACACCTTC. As protein: CASSAGTGDNYGYTF.

CDR3 region: CASSLTQGRGNQPQHF. Written as DNA, the CDR3 is TGTGCCAGCAGCCTCACTCAGGGGAGAGGCAATCAGCCCCAGCATTTT. The genes are TRBV4-2 and TRBJ1-5; tentative D call: TRBD1 (6 bases). Trimming removed 4 bases at V and 2 bases at J, with 15 bases between. There are 16 residues in the CDR3. Germline V CDR1 and CDR2: LGHNA, YNFKEQ.

The chain combines TRBV28 with TRBJ2-7; TRBD2 might be the D (5 bases). CDR1 and CDR2 from the germline V gene are MDHEN and SYDVKM. The CDR3 loop spans 14 amino acids. The V gene lost 6 bases and the J gene lost 2 bases, with 14 bases spanning the gap. The CDR3 DNA is TGTGCCAGCAGCCCAGGAGGACTCGCCTACGAGCAGTACTTC. Its protein product is CASSPGGLAYEQYF. The complete variable domain, with remaining parts taken from reference TRBV28 and TRBJ2-7, reads DVKVTQSSRYLVKRTGEKVFLECVQDMDHENMFWYRQDPGLGLRLIYFSYDVKMKEKGDIPEGYSVSREKKERFSLILESASTNQTSMYLCASSPGGLAYEQYFGPGTRLTVT.

The rearrangement joins TRBV15 to TRBJ2-1; weak D call: TRBD1 (6 bases). CDR1 and CDR2 (germline): LNHNV, YYDKDF (reference sequence). The CDR3 covers 15 residues. The ends were cut back, 3 bases at V and 5 bases at J, with 14 bases in the middle. The CDR3 DNA sequence: TGTGCCACCAGCAGCGGCAGGGGCCTCCACAATGAGCAGTTCTTC. Residues: CATSSGRGLHNEQFF.

J is TRBJ2-1 and V is TRBV24-1, with 9 bases that match TRBD1. The CDR3 length is 15 residues. The V gene end was trimmed by 4 bases and the J gene end by 7 bases; junction bases not matched to a gene: 7. Germline CDR1 is KGHDR and CDR2 is SFDVKD. The CDR3 here is CATSDPDRGTNEQFF. CDR3 DNA: TGTGCCACCAGTGACCCGGACAGGGGTACGAATGAGCAGTTCTTC.